The entry below describes one T cell receptor (beta chain). Profiling relied on immunoSEQ multiplex PCR, and the TCRdb table lists in-frame clones only, not all of them. The table has 130,000 or so clones, approximately 85% seen once; the top ten hold 3.4%. Germline lookup yields CDR1 SGDLS and CDR2 YYNGEE. This CDR3 region has 15 residues. J gave up 1 base and V 7 bases, and 7 bases lay outside the gene matches. The data are from a study of blood T cell repertoires in COVID-19. As for the study in general: Italy, Spain and the United States were the sources of the convalescent and acute COVID-19 samples.

Membership in each cohort depended on participant-reported clinical history. The specimen was PBMCs or T cells enriched from blood (not recorded which). The chain is built from TRBV9 and TRBJ2-1; 8 nucleotides align to TRBD1. The sequence came from a woman between 45 and 60 years old with acute COVID-19. Here the CDR3 DNA reads TGTGCCAGCGGATTTCAGGGGGCATCCTACAATGAGCAGTTCTTC. This translates into CASGFQGASYNEQFF. Full variable domain (remainder filled in from reference TRBV9 and TRBJ2-1): DSGVTQTPKHLITATGQRVTLRCSPRSGDLSVYWYQQSLDQGLQFLIQYYNGEERAKGNILERFSAQQFPDLHSELNLSSLELGDSALYFCASGFQGASYNEQFFGPGTRLTVL.